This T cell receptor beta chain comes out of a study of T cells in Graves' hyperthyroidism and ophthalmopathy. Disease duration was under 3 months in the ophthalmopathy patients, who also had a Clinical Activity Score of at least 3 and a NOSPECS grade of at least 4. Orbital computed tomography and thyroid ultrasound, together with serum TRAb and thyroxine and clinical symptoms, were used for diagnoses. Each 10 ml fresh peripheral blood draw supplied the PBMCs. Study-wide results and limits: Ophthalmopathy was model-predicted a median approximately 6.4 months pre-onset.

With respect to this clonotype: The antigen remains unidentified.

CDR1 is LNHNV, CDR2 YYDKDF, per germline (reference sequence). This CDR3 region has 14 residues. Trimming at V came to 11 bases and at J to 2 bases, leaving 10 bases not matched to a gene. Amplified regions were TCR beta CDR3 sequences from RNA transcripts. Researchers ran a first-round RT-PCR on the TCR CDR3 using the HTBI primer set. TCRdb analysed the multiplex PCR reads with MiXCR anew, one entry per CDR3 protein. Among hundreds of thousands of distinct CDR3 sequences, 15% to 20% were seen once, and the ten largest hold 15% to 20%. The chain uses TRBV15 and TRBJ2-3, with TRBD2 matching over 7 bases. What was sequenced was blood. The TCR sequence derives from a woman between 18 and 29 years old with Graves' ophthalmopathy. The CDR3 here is CASFGLAVTDTQYF. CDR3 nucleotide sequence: TGTGCCTCGTTCGGGCTAGCGGTCACAGATACGCAGTATTTT.